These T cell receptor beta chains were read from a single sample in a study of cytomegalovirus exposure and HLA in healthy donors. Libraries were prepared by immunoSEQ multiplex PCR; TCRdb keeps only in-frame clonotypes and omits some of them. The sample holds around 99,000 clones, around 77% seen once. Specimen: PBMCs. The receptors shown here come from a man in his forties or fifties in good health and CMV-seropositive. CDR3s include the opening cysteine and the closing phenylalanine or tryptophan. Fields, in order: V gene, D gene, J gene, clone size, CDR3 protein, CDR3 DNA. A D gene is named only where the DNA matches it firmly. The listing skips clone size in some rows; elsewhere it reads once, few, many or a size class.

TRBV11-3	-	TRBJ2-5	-	CASSLGAAETQYF	TGTGCCAGCAGCTTAGGGGCAGCAGAGACCCAGTACTTC
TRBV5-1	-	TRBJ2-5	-	CASSLAPSGETQYF	TGCGCCAGCAGCTTGGCCCCCTCGGGGGAGACCCAGTACTTC
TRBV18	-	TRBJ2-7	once	CASSPRGMDTREQYF	TGTGCCAGCTCACCTAGGGGGATGGACACTAGGGAGCAGTACTTC
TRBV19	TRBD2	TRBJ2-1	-	CASSIERGVSYEQFF	TGTGCCAGTAGTATAGAGCGGGGGGTGTCCTATGAGCAGTTCTTC
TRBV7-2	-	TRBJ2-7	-	CASSPGTHEQYF	TGTGCCAGCAGCCCCGGGACTCACGAGCAGTACTTC
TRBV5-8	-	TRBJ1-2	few	CASSPDRRSHGYTF	TGTGCCAGCAGCCCCGATCGGAGGTCCCATGGCTACACCTTC
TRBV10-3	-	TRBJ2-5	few	CAISESIEIETQYF	TGTGCCATCAGTGAATCGATCGAGATAGAGACCCAGTACTTC
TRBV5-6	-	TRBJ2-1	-	CASCRGTSSYNEQFF	TGTGCCAGCTGTCGCGGAACTAGCTCCTACAATGAGCAGTTCTTC
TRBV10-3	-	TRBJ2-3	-	CAITLSSTDTQYF	TGTGCCATCACCCTATCTAGCACAGATACGCAGTATTTT
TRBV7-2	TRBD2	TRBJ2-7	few	CASSLATLKAGGPEQYF	TGTGCCAGCAGCTTAGCAACCCTAAAGGCGGGGGGGCCCGAGCAGTACTTC
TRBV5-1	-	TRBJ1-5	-	CASSLGRLAGEIYSNQPQHF	TGCGCCAGCAGCTTGGGGCGATTGGCAGGGGAAATATACAGCAATCAGCCCCAGCATTTT
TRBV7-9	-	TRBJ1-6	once	CASSLRGGGDSPLHF	TGTGCCAGCAGCTTAAGGGGGGGCGGAGATTCACCCCTCCACTTT
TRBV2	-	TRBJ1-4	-	CASSEFPDGAVVF	TGTGCCAGCAGTGAATTCCCCGACGGAGCGGTCGTTTTT
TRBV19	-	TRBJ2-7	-	CASSTKTDWGEQYF	TGTGCCAGTAGTACAAAGACAGACTGGGGCGAGCAGTACTTC
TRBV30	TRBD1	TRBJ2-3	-	CAWSGTGSRTDTQYF	TGTGCCTGGAGTGGGACAGGGTCTCGCACAGATACGCAGTATTTT
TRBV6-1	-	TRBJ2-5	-	CASSPSRGSGETQYF	TGTGCCAGCAGCCCCTCCCGGGGGAGCGGGGAGACCCAGTACTTC
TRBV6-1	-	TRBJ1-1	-	CASSAGTLNTEAFF	TGTGCCAGCAGCGCCGGGACATTGAACACTGAAGCTTTCTTT
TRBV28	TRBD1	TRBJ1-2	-	CASSLSGTGILDGYPF	TGTGCCAGCAGTTTATCCGGGACAGGGATATTGGATGGCTACCCCTTC
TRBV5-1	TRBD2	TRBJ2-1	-	CASSFGGGGDNEQFF	TGCGCCAGCAGCTTCGGCGGGGGGGGAGACAATGAGCAGTTCTTC
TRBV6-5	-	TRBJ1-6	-	CASSSNRVNSPLHF	TGTGCCAGCAGTTCCAACAGGGTAAATTCACCCCTCCACTTT
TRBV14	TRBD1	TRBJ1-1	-	CASSKLTGGPTVNTEAFF	TGTGCCAGCAGCAAACTTACAGGGGGGCCTACAGTGAACACTGAAGCTTTCTTT
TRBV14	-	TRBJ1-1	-	CASSQQRDTEAFF	TGTGCCAGCAGCCAACAGCGGGACACTGAAGCTTTCTTT
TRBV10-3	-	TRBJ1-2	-	CAISEAVVYGYTF	TGTGCCATCAGTGAGGCGGTAGTCTATGGCTACACCTTC
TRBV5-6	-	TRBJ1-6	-	CASSLDSVGSPLHF	TGTGCCAGCAGCTTGGACAGTGTAGGTTCACCCCTCCACTTT
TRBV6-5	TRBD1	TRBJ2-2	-	CASSWDSRTGELFF	TGTGCCAGCAGTTGGGACAGCCGCACCGGGGAGCTGTTTTTT
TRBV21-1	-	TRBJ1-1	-	CASTAMDREAFF	TGTGCCAGCACCGCCATGGACAGGGAAGCTTTCTTT
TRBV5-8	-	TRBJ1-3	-	CASSLESSGNTIYF	TGTGCCAGCAGCTTGGAGAGCTCTGGAAACACCATATATTTT
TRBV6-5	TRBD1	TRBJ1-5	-	CASSRQGTSNQPQHF	TGTGCCAGCAGTCGACAGGGGACTAGCAATCAGCCCCAGCATTTT
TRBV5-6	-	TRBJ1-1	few	CASSFLTEAFF	TGTGCCAGCAGCTTCCTGACTGAAGCTTTCTTT
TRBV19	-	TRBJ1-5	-	CASQMFNQPQHF	TGTGCCAGTCAAATGTTTAATCAGCCCCAGCATTTT
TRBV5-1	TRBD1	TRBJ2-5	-	CASSPSGQAPETQYF	TGCGCCAGCAGCCCAAGTGGACAGGCGCCAGAGACCCAGTACTTC
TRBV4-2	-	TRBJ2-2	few	CASSQEPGRTGELFF	TGTGCCAGCAGCCAAGAGCCAGGGAGGACCGGGGAGCTGTTTTTT
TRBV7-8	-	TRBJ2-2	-	CASSRSGGSNTGELFF	TGTGCCAGCAGTAGATCAGGTGGTTCGAACACCGGGGAGCTGTTTTTT
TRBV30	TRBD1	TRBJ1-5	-	CACKTTGGKQPQHF	TGTGCCTGCAAAACGACAGGGGGCAAACAGCCCCAGCATTTT
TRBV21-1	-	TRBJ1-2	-	CASSKGSRLYGYTF	TGTGCCAGCAGCAAGGGGAGCAGGTTATATGGCTACACCTTC
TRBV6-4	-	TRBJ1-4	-	CASSKSSREKLFF	TGTGCCAGCAGTAAAAGCTCGCGGGAAAAACTGTTTTTT
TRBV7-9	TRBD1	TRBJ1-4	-	CASSLEGQGNEKLFF	TGTGCCAGCAGCTTAGAGGGACAGGGTAATGAAAAACTGTTTTTT
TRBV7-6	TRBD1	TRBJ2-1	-	CASSGRGQISYNEQFF	TGTGCCAGCAGCGGACGGGGACAGATCTCCTACAATGAGCAGTTCTTC
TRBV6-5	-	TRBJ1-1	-	CASMLGQNTEAFF	TGTGCCAGCATGTTGGGACAGAACACTGAAGCTTTCTTT
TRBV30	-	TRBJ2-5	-	CASTLQDQSAQYF	TGTGCCTCGACTTTACAGGACCAATCGGCCCAGTACTTC
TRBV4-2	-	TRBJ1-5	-	CASSQDLQAAGQPQHF	TGTGCCAGCAGCCAAGATTTACAGGCGGCAGGGCAGCCCCAGCATTTT
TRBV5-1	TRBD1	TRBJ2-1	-	CASSLVRDRYNEQFF	TGCGCCAGCAGCTTGGTCCGGGACAGATACAATGAGCAGTTCTTC
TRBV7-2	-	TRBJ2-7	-	CASSLGRLAYEQYF	TGTGCCAGCAGCTTGGGAAGGTTAGCGTACGAGCAGTACTTC
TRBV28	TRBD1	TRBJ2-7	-	CASSPGTGGLDEQYF	TGTGCCAGCAGTCCGGGGACAGGGGGGCTCGACGAGCAGTACTTC
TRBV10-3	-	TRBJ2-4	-	CAISERGGGDIQYF	TGTGCCATCAGTGAACGGGGAGGGGGGGACATTCAGTACTTC
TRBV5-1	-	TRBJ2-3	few	CASSWPADTQYF	TGCGCCAGCAGCTGGCCCGCAGATACGCAGTATTTT
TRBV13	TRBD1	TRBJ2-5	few	CASSPRTGGGRAQYF	TGTGCCAGCAGCCCGAGGACAGGGGGAGGGAGGGCCCAGTACTTC
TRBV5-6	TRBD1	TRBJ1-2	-	CASSLADRGAGYTF	TGTGCCAGCAGCTTGGCTGACAGGGGTGCTGGCTACACCTTC
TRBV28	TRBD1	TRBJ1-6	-	CASSQPGQGNSPLHF	TGTGCCAGCAGTCAACCGGGACAGGGGAATTCACCCCTCCACTTT
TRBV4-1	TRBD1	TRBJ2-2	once	CASSRGQGLVGELFF	TGCGCCAGCAGCCGGGGACAGGGTTTGGTCGGGGAGCTGTTTTTT
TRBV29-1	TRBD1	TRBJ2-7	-	CSVQTGGTYEQYF	TGCAGCGTACAGACAGGGGGGACCTACGAGCAGTACTTC
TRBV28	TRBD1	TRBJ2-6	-	CASSLWTGGSGANVLTF	TGTGCCAGCAGTTTATGGACAGGGGGCTCTGGGGCCAACGTCCTGACTTTC
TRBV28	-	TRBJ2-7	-	CATAAGTYEQYF	TGTGCCACCGCCGCAGGGACCTACGAGCAGTACTTC